This T cell receptor beta chain came from a study of OX40 agonist ivuxolimab in advanced cancers. Only in-frame clones appear in the TCRdb table, and some are missing; sequencing was by immunoSEQ multiplex PCR. The data contain 55,000 to 75,000 clones, roughly nine tenths of them singletons. Study results and caveats: Among the nonresponders, some also had low normalized T-cell clonal expansion. Clonal expansion from baseline to week 6 occurred in both CD4+ and CD8+ T cells.

Worth noting for this clone: What it binds is unknown.

Here the sequenced sample was CD4+ or CD8+ T cells sorted from blood, taken in a trial of the OX40 agonist ivuxolimab. The source is an adult with an advanced solid tumor such as melanoma, head and neck, liver or kidney cancer.

The DNA for the CDR3 is TGTGCCAGCAGTCCCCAGGGAGCCCTCTACGAGCAGTACTTC. It codes for CASSPQGALYEQYF. The chain combines TRBV2 with TRBJ2-7; D assignment may be TRBD1 or TRBD2 (5 bases each). The V and J ends lost 5 bases and 3 bases respectively, with 14 bases between them. This CDR3 is 14 amino acids long. Germline values: CDR1 SNHLY, CDR2 FYNNEI. Full variable domain (missing parts from reference TRBV2 and TRBJ2-7): EPEVTQTPSHQVTQMGQEVILRCVPISNHLYFYWYRQILGQKVEFLVSFYNNEISEKSEIFDDQFSVERPDGSNFTLKIRSTKLEDSAMYFCASSPQGALYEQYFGPGTRLTVT.